The 32 T cell receptor beta chains below all came from one sample that was sequenced in a study of blood T cell repertoires in COVID-19 (dated by TCRdb to the early 2020s). The library was built by means of the immunoSEQ multiplex PCR assay. TCRdb holds this immuneACCESS table with in-frame rearrangements only. Some clones are missing; in checked studies, unresolved V genes explain under half, and the rest has no known cause. This sample lists 80,000 to 90,000 clones; around 81% were detected once. About 2% of the sample goes to the ten largest clones. The source material was peripheral blood. These receptor sequences come from a woman in her 70s with acute or convalescent COVID-19.

This clone occurred a few times. As DNA, the CDR3 is TGTGCCAGCAGAGCGTCCAGGGATCTTTTGAACACTGAAGCTTTCTTT. Protein: CASRASRDLLNTEAFF. The rearrangement uses TRBV27 and TRBJ1-1; tentative D call: TRBD1 (5 bases). CDR3 length: 16 amino acids. In germline, CDR1 is MNHEY, CDR2 SMNVEV (reference sequence). Trimming took off 6 bases at V and 0 bases at J, with 17 bases between the two ends.

The chain combines TRBV24-1 with TRBJ2-3; 11 bases align to TRBD1. The CDR3 sequence is 15 residues long. The V gene end was trimmed by 4 bases and the J gene end by 6 bases; junction bases not matched to a gene: 5. The germline gives CDR1 KGHDR, CDR2 SFDVKD. CDR3 coding DNA: TGTGCCACCAGTGACCCCGGACAGGGGGCGGATACGCAGTATTTT. Protein product: CATSDPGQGADTQYF.

This chain joins TRBV20-1 and TRBJ1-1; D uncertain. Trimming took off 3 bases at V and 0 bases at J, with 8 bases between the two ends. CDR3 length equals 13 residues. Germline V lookup: CDR1 DFQATT, CDR2 SNEGSKA (reference sequence). As DNA, the CDR3 is TGCAGTGCTAGTGGGGAGGTGAACACTGAAGCTTTCTTT. The encoded protein is CSASGEVNTEAFF.

The chain links TRBV6-5 to TRBJ1-1, with no clear D. Germline lookup yields CDR1 MNHEY and CDR2 SVGAGI. CDR3 length: 14 amino acids. The V end lost 7 bases, the J end lost 0 bases, and 12 bases lay between the germline ends. In nucleotides, the CDR3 is TGTGCCAGCACCAAACCCGGGGTGAACACTGAAGCTTTCTTT. This codes for CASTKPGVNTEAFF.

This sequence joins TRBV2 and TRBJ2-1, with 7 bases aligning to TRBD2. This CDR3 has 14 amino acids. Germline V gives CDR1 SNHLY, CDR2 FYNNEI. V dropped 6 bases and J dropped 6; count of bases not matched to a gene: 8. The CDR3 here is CASSSGAAGNEQFF. The CDR3 DNA reads TGTGCCAGCAGCAGCGGGGCGGCTGGCAATGAGCAGTTCTTC.

This clone has only one observation. As DNA, the CDR3 is TGCGCCAGCAGCGACAGGGACAGACCCTACGAGCAGTACTTC. Residues: CASSDRDRPYEQYF. The rearrangement uses TRBV5-1 and TRBJ2-7, with TRBD1 identical over 7 bases. In germline, CDR1 is SGHRS, CDR2 YFSETQ. This CDR3 has 14 residues. J was trimmed by 2 bases and V by 4 bases; bases with no gene match: 6.

The chain uses TRBV7-3 and TRBJ2-1; 10 bases match TRBD2. The CDR3 contains 16 residues. The germline CDR1 and CDR2 sequences are SGHTA and FQGTGA. V dropped 3 bases and J dropped 1; count of bases not matched to a gene: 3. The CDR3 DNA sequence: TGTGCCAGCAGCTTCGATAGCGGGGGGTCCTACAATGAGCAGTTCTTC. Translation: CASSFDSGGSYNEQFF.

The chain employs TRBV18 and TRBJ1-5; the D gene is possibly TRBD1 (5 bases). V gave up 2 bases and J gave up 5 bases, with 10 bases separating them. The CDR3 runs 14 residues. Germline CDR1 is KGHSH and CDR2 is LQKENI. DNA for the CDR3: TGTGCCAGCTCACCAGACAGTTCCGATCAGCCCCAGCATTTT. This gives the protein CASSPDSSDQPQHF. Full variable domain (missing parts from reference TRBV18 and TRBJ1-5): NAGVMQNPRHLVRRRGQEARLRCSPMKGHSHVYWYRQLPEEGLKFMVYLQKENIIDESGMPKERFSAEFPKEGPSILRIQQVVRGDSAAYFCASSPDSSDQPQHFGDGTRLSIL.

The V and J genes are TRBV30 and TRBJ2-1; possibly TRBD2 for D (5 bases). This CDR3 has 16 amino acids. V lost 3 bases, J lost 0 bases, and 15 bases lay in between. Germline CDR1 reads GTSNPN; CDR2 reads SVGIG (reference sequence). The CDR3 here is CAWSGGWPSSYNEQFF. In nucleotides, the CDR3 is TGTGCCTGGAGCGGCGGGTGGCCAAGCTCCTACAATGAGCAGTTCTTC.

This chain's CDR3 is CASSQRSGDNQPQHF. The CDR3 coding sequence is TGTGCCAGCAGCCAAAGATCCGGGGACAATCAGCCCCAGCATTTT. The rearrangement uses TRBV3-1 (or the pseudogene TRBV3-2) and TRBJ1-5; D is unresolved. The length of the CDR3 is 15 residues. Germline CDR1 and CDR2: LGHDT and YNNKEL (reference sequence). V lost 2 bases to trimming and J lost 3 bases, with 11 bases between them.

This chain links TRBV7-9 with TRBJ1-6; D remains unclear. The CDR3 length is 15 residues. Looked up from germline, CDR1 is SEHNR and CDR2 is FQNEAQ (reference sequence). Trimming removed 5 bases at V and 7 bases at J, with 15 bases between. CDR3 residues: CASSPSGGYNSPLHF. The CDR3 DNA reads as TGTGCCAGCAGCCCCAGTGGAGGTTACAATTCACCCCTCCACTTT.

As for this clone: One junction end disagrees with the germline gene, perhaps due to a read error. The chain has TRBV11-2 and TRBJ1-2, with 9 bases identical to TRBD1. The CDR3 is made up of 15 amino acids. Germline values: CDR1 SGHAT, CDR2 FQNNGV. CDR3 residues: CASTLDTGGWSGYTF. CDR3 sequence (DNA): TGTGCCAGCACCTTAGACACAGGGGGCTGGAGTGGCTACACCTTC.

This clone came up once. CDR3 region: CASSVPRGGENEQFF. The CDR3 region has the DNA TGTGCCAGCAGCGTCCCGCGGGGGGGTGAGAATGAGCAGTTCTTC. The chain carries TRBV9 and TRBJ2-1, with TRBD2 matching 9 bases. This CDR3 contains 15 residues. CDR1 and CDR2 (germline): SGDLS, YYNGEE. V dropped 2 bases and J dropped 7; count of bases not matched to a gene: 7.

This clone showed up just once. V is TRBV29-1 and J is TRBJ2-5, with 9 bases lining up with TRBD1. The CDR3 loop spans 12 amino acids. CDR1 is SQVTM, CDR2 ANQGSEA, per germline. J gave up 5 bases and V 5 bases, and 3 bases lay outside the gene matches. The CDR3 coding sequence is TGCAGCGTTACAGGGGGCTTTGAGACCCAGTACTTC. Protein sequence: CSVTGGFETQYF.

The genes are TRBV5-4 and TRBJ2-1, with D tentatively TRBD2 (5 bases). The CDR3 contains 15 residues. Trimming removed 6 bases from V and 4 bases from J, with 17 bases in between. Germline V gives CDR1 SGHNT, CDR2 YYREEE (reference sequence). CDR3 sequence reads: CASTSPEGGYNEQFF. CDR3 nucleotides: TGTGCCAGCACCTCCCCTGAGGGCGGATACAATGAGCAGTTCTTC.

The chain recombines TRBV29-1 with TRBJ2-3; 7 bases match TRBD1. Germline V gene sequence: CDR1 SQVTM, CDR2 ANQGSEA. The CDR3 runs to 11 residues. V trimming: 0 bases; J trimming: 12 bases; junction bases outside the gene matches: 3. CDR3 DNA: TGCAGCGTTGAAGACGGGACAGCTCAGTATTTT. Amino acids: CSVEDGTAQYF.

The CDR3 sequence is CASSGSPGQIMNTEAFF. In DNA, the CDR3 is TGTGCCAGCAGTGGGTCTCCGGGACAGATCATGAACACTGAAGCTTTCTTT. The gene calls are TRBV6-1 and TRBJ1-1; 7 nucleotides match TRBD1. The ends lost 4 bases at V and 0 bases at J; junction bases unmatched: 11. Germline assignment: CDR1 MNHNS and CDR2 SASEGT. This CDR3 contains 17 residues.

This clone has a handful of counts. The genes are TRBV29-1 and TRBJ1-1; D gene uncertain. Germline V gives CDR1 SQVTM, CDR2 ANQGSEA. The length of the CDR3 is 13 residues. CDR3 sequence: CRVTGPENTEAFF. The CDR3 DNA follows: TGCAGGGTAACGGGTCCTGAGAACACTGAAGCTTTCTTT.

Only one count was recorded for this clone. The rearrangement joins TRBV6-5 to TRBJ2-1; D gene uncertain. The CDR3 spans 12 residues. Trimming took 5 bases from V and 7 from J, leaving 9 bases between them. The germline V gene has CDR1 MNHEY and CDR2 SVGAGI. CDR3 sequence reads: CASSTRWNEQFF. The CDR3, as DNA: TGTGCCAGCAGTACCCGGTGGAATGAGCAGTTCTTC.

The chain employs TRBV30 and TRBJ1-5, with D possibly TRBD1 on 5 matching bases. This CDR3 has 13 residues. Per germline, CDR1 GTSNPN and CDR2 SVGIG (reference sequence). Trimming stripped 2 bases from V and 6 bases from J, with 11 bases between. This chain's CDR3 is CAWSRTRPQPQHF. DNA of the CDR3: TGTGCCTGGAGTCGGACACGGCCTCAGCCCCAGCATTTT.

The chain uses TRBV3-1 (or the pseudogene TRBV3-2) and TRBJ1-1; D is unresolved. Trimming left V 5 bases short and J 8 bases short, with 9 bases between. The CDR3 covers 11 residues. From germline, CDR1 is LGHDT and CDR2 YNNKEL (reference sequence). The CDR3 DNA follows: TGTGCCAGCAGCGTCCGAGGGGAAGCTTTCTTT. It specifies CASSVRGEAFF.

In its sample, this clone was seen a few times. The V gene is TRBV7-3, the J gene TRBJ2-1; a possible D gene is TRBD1 (5 bases). The CDR3 consists of 16 residues. Trimming left V 1 base short and J 3 bases short, with 13 bases between. Per germline, CDR1 SGHTA and CDR2 FQGTGA. The DNA for the CDR3 is TGTGCCAGCAGCTTAAGGCAGGGTTTGGACTACAATGAGCAGTTCTTC. Translation: CASSLRQGLDYNEQFF. The full variable domain, with the rest looked up from reference TRBV7-3 and TRBJ2-1, is GAGVSQTPSNKVTEKGKYVELRCDPISGHTALYWYRQSLGQGPEFLIYFQGTGAADDSGLPNDRFFAVRPEGSVSTLKIQRTERGDSAVYLCASSLRQGLDYNEQFFGPGTRLTVL.

The V and J genes are TRBV11-3 and TRBJ1-6; TRBD1 matches at 8 bases. CDR1 SGHNT and CDR2 YENEEA come from the germline V gene. The CDR3 is made up of 14 amino acids. Unmatched junction bases numbered 4, after V lost 5 bases and J lost 7 bases. The CDR3 loop reads CASSVRQGNSPLHF. DNA for the CDR3: TGTGCCAGCAGCGTCCGACAGGGGAATTCACCCCTCCACTTT.

This chain uses TRBV19 with TRBJ1-1; D may be TRBD1 (6 bases). Trimming stripped 8 bases from V and 4 bases from J, with 11 bases between. Germline CDR1 LNHDA, CDR2 SQIVND (reference sequence). This CDR3 is built from 12 residues. CDR3 in DNA: TGTGCCAGTTATAAACAGGGCACTGAAGCTTTCTTT. This encodes CASYKQGTEAFF.

On this clone itself: The junction and the germline gene differ at one end; a read error may be behind it. This rearrangement joins TRBV5-1 to TRBJ1-2; the match to TRBD1 covers 7 bases. The CDR3 consists of 13 residues. Germline values: CDR1 SGHRS, CDR2 YFSETQ. The DNA of the CDR3 is TGCGCCAGCAGTTACGACAGGGAGAGGGTGTTGTCCTTC. Translation: CASSYDRERVLSF.

The genes are TRBV6-6 and TRBJ2-3, with D tentatively TRBD1 (6 bases). There are 15 residues in the CDR3. V lost 6 bases and J lost 2, with 15 bases in between. Germline lookup yields CDR1 MNHNY and CDR2 SVGAGI (reference sequence). The CDR3 here is CASSLVGAFTDTQYF. The CDR3 DNA is TGTGCCAGCAGCCTGGTGGGGGCCTTCACAGATACGCAGTATTTT.

J is TRBJ2-5 and V is TRBV4-2; 7 nucleotides align to TRBD1. The V and J ends lost 1 base and 4 bases, in that order; junction bases with no gene match: 6. The CDR3 runs 15 residues. Germline V gene data show CDR1 as LGHNA and CDR2 as YNFKEQ. The CDR3 spells CASSQAGQLSETQYF. In DNA form, the CDR3 reads TGTGCCAGCAGCCAAGCGGGACAGTTATCAGAGACCCAGTACTTC.

The chain has TRBV7-9 and TRBJ1-1, with a weak D call TRBD1 (6 bases). In germline, CDR1 is SEHNR, CDR2 FQNEAQ (reference sequence). Trimming removed 5 bases from V and 11 bases from J, with 15 bases in between. This CDR3 region has 12 residues. The CDR3: CASSQGRGLAFF. The CDR3 region has the DNA TGTGCCAGCAGCCAAGGCAGGGGTCTGGCTTTCTTT.

The chain links TRBV5-4 to TRBJ2-3; the D gene is possibly TRBD2 (7 bases). Germline V gives CDR1 SGHNT, CDR2 YYREEE (reference sequence). Trimming stripped 5 bases from V and 6 bases from J, with 16 bases between. This CDR3 is built from 14 residues. The CDR3, as DNA: TGTGCCAGCAGTATGGGGCGGGGGCAGGATACGCAGTATTTT. Amino acids: CASSMGRGQDTQYF.

The CDR3 region is CASSAGYGYTF. Written as DNA, the CDR3 is TGTGCCAGTAGTGCCGGCTATGGCTACACCTTC. The rearrangement joins TRBV19 to TRBJ1-2; no definite D call. Germline CDR1 and CDR2: LNHDA and SQIVND (reference sequence). The CDR3 is made up of 11 amino acids. Between the trimmed V and J ends, which lost 5 bases and 4 bases, there was a span of 5 bases.

The V gene is TRBV6-5, the J gene TRBJ1-6; weak D call: TRBD1 (5 bases). Trimming shortened V by 1 base and J by 8 bases, and 6 bases separated the two germline ends. The germline V gene encodes CDR1 MNHEY and CDR2 SVGAGI. The CDR3 totals 13 residues. This chain's CDR3 is CASSYWGDSPLHF. Written as DNA, the CDR3 is TGTGCCAGCAGTTACTGGGGGGATTCACCCCTCCACTTT.

The chain uses TRBV2 and TRBJ1-1, with TRBD1 as a possible D gene (5 bases). V shed 4 bases and J shed 7 bases, with 7 bases lying between them. The CDR3 length is 11 residues. CDR1 is SNHLY and CDR2 is FYNNEI in the germline V gene. CDR3 nucleotides: TGTGCCAGCAGTGTAGGGGTTGAAGCTTTCTTT. This translates into CASSVGVEAFF.